This note documents a single T cell receptor beta chain sequence. The protocol was immunoSEQ multiplex PCR, while the TCRdb copy is restricted to in-frame clones and leaves out a portion. The table records about 100,000 clones, 91% of them present only once. This sample stems from a study of blood T cell repertoires in COVID-19. In the study overall: In each case, the material was cDNA or gDNA derived from T cells, B-cell-depleted T cells, or PBMCs.

V dropped 8 bases and J dropped 2 bases, with 13 bases sitting between them. The CDR3 has 14 residues. Germline V gene data show CDR1 as LNHDA and CDR2 as SQIVND (reference sequence). Input material: peripheral blood. The receptor comes from a man aged 55 to 70 with acute or convalescent COVID-19. The chain couples TRBV19 to TRBJ1-5, with a weak D call TRBD1 (6 bases). CDR3 sequence reads: CASRGGMGNQPQHF. The DNA of the CDR3 is TGTGCCAGTCGGGGGGGCATGGGCAATCAGCCCCAGCATTTT.